The 14 T cell receptor beta chains below were found in one sample sequenced in a study of blood T cell repertoires in COVID-19. TCRdb's table, derived via immunoSEQ multiplex PCR, lists solely in-frame clones and lacks some. The table lists 70,000 to 90,000 clones, around 78% of them singletons, with about 16% in the top ten. Sequencing was done on a sample of peripheral blood. Receptors were obtained from a human donor in a cohort sampled during active COVID-19.

DNA of the CDR3: TGCGCCAGCAGCCCTTGGGACAGCTCTGGAAACACCATATATTTT. This codes for CASSPWDSSGNTIYF. The rearrangement uses TRBV5-1 and TRBJ1-3, with 7 bases fitting TRBD1. V trimming: 4 bases; J trimming: 0 bases; junction bases outside the gene matches: 4. Looked up from germline, CDR1 is SGHRS and CDR2 is YFSETQ. This CDR3 spans 15 amino acids.

The chain links TRBV7-8 to TRBJ2-3, with TRBD2 matching 16 bases. The junction had 14 bases not matched to a gene; V was cut back by 5 bases and J by 3 bases. Germline V gene lookup returns CDR1 SGHVS and CDR2 FQNEAQ. This CDR3 contains 20 residues. Written as DNA, the CDR3 is TGTGCCAGCAGCCAACCGGGACTAGCGGGAGGGATTAGAACGACAGATACGCAGTATTTT. Encoded protein: CASSQPGLAGGIRTTDTQYF.

This clone was observed a handful of times. The genes are TRBV18 and TRBJ2-7, with D possibly being TRBD2 (5 bases). With 6 bases removed from V and 3 bases from J, the gap between germline ends came to 9 bases. The CDR3 length is 12 residues. Germline assignment: CDR1 KGHSH and CDR2 LQKENI. The CDR3: CASSTEDYEQYV. The CDR3, as DNA: TGTGCCAGCTCGACGGAGGACTACGAGCAGTACGTC.

The chain is built from TRBV18 and TRBJ1-4; unclear D gene. The CDR3 covers 14 residues. CDR1 is KGHSH and CDR2 is LQKENI in the germline V gene. V was clipped by 5 bases and J by 4 bases, with 11 bases between them. The CDR3 here is CASSKQQFNEKLFF. The CDR3 region has the DNA TGTGCCAGCTCAAAACAGCAGTTTAATGAAAAACTGTTTTTT. The whole variable domain, remainder taken from reference TRBV18 and TRBJ1-4, is NAGVMQNPRHLVRRRGQEARLRCSPMKGHSHVYWYRQLPEEGLKFMVYLQKENIIDESGMPKERFSAEFPKEGPSILRIQQVVRGDSAAYFCASSKQQFNEKLFFGSGTQLSVL.

This chain links TRBV27 with TRBJ2-7, with TRBD1 matching over 10 bases. V gave up 2 bases and J gave up 3 bases; unmatched junction bases: 4. Germline CDR1 is MNHEY and CDR2 is SMNVEV (reference sequence). The CDR3 loop spans 15 amino acids. The CDR3 DNA sequence: TGTGCCAGCAGTTTAAGACAGGGGGCGGGCTACGAGCAGTACGTC. The encoded protein is CASSLRQGAGYEQYV.

The genes are TRBV10-3 and TRBJ2-7; perhaps TRBD2 as D (5 bases). With 0 bases removed from V and 2 bases from J, the gap between germline ends came to 8 bases. The CDR3 sequence is 14 residues long. Germline values: CDR1 ENHRY, CDR2 SYGVKD. In DNA form, the CDR3 reads TGTGCCATCAGTGAGTCCGGGGTCCCCTACGAGCAGTACTTC. It is translated as CAISESGVPYEQYF.

This clone has only a few counts. The rearrangement joins TRBV30 to TRBJ1-1, with TRBD1 matching 7 bases. The CDR3 is 15 residues long. V shed 2 bases and J 0 bases; nucleotides not matched to a gene: 6. CDR1 is GTSNPN, CDR2 SVGIG, per germline (reference sequence). The CDR3 region has the DNA TGTGCCTGGAGTCTGGGACAGACAATGAACACTGAAGCTTTCTTT. This codes for CAWSLGQTMNTEAFF.

V gene TRBV4-1 combines with J gene TRBJ2-5; 9 bases line up with TRBD2. This CDR3 region has 17 residues. Per the germline V gene, CDR1 is MGHRA and CDR2 is YSYEKL. The ends lost 0 bases at V and 3 bases at J; junction bases unmatched: 8. The CDR3 DNA sequence: TGCGCCAGCAGCCAAGATCCCCTACTAGCGGGTGAAGAGACCCAGTACTTC. Translating it yields CASSQDPLLAGEETQYF.

This chain uses TRBV25-1 with TRBJ2-3, with TRBD2 identical over 8 bases. Germline assignment: CDR1 MGHDK and CDR2 SYGVNS. J gave up 3 bases and V 8 bases, and 16 bases lay outside the gene matches. The CDR3 has 17 residues. CDR3: CASAREKAGVGTDTQYF. The CDR3 nucleotides read TGTGCCAGCGCACGAGAAAAAGCGGGAGTGGGGACAGATACGCAGTATTTT.

The chain uses TRBV28 and TRBJ2-3; the D is unclear. The CDR3 totals 11 residues. Germline V gene lookup returns CDR1 MDHEN and CDR2 SYDVKM. Trimming pared 5 bases from V and 6 bases from J, leaving 6 bases between. CDR3 loop: CASSQVDTQYF. The CDR3 DNA reads TGTGCCAGCAGTCAGGTGGATACGCAGTATTTT.

The genes are TRBV11-3 and TRBJ2-5; D is uncertain. The V end lost 8 bases, the J end lost 1 base, and 17 bases lay between the germline ends. The CDR3 totals 15 residues. Germline values: CDR1 SGHNT, CDR2 YENEEA. The chain's CDR3 is CASGPQIASQETQYF. The DNA for the CDR3 is TGTGCCAGCGGCCCTCAAATAGCTTCCCAAGAGACCCAGTACTTC.

The chain carries TRBV19 and TRBJ2-2; possible D gene TRBD1, 6 bases. Germline V lookup: CDR1 LNHDA, CDR2 SQIVND (reference sequence). V lost 5 bases, J lost 5 bases, and 18 bases lay in between. The CDR3 sequence is 16 residues long. This chain's CDR3 is CASSLHKQGTTGELFF. The CDR3 DNA sequence: TGTGCCAGTAGTCTACACAAACAGGGTACTACCGGGGAGCTGTTTTTT.

The V gene is TRBV5-8, the J gene TRBJ1-2; weak D call: TRBD1 (5 bases). This CDR3 spans 13 amino acids. Trimming removed 3 bases at V and 7 bases at J, with 13 bases between. From germline, CDR1 is SGHTS and CDR2 YDEGEE. CDR3 bases: TGTGCCAGCAGCTGGACCGGGGGGGGTGGCTACACCTTC. Amino acid sequence: CASSWTGGGGYTF.

This sequence joins TRBV5-4 and TRBJ1-1, with 7 positions matching TRBD1. This CDR3 is built from 14 residues. Germline CDR1 is SGHNT and CDR2 is YYREEE (reference sequence). V was clipped by 3 bases and J by 5 bases; unmatched bases: 7. The CDR3 is CASSSGRGRTEAFF. The CDR3 DNA sequence: TGTGCCAGCAGCTCGGGCAGGGGGAGGACTGAAGCTTTCTTT. The variable domain in full, with the rest retrieved from reference TRBV5-4 and TRBJ1-1, is ETGVTQSPTHLIKTRGQQVTLRCSSQSGHNTVSWYQQALGQGPQFIFQYYREEENGRGNFPPRFSGLQFPNYSSELNVNALELDDSALYLCASSSGRGRTEAFFGQGTRLTVV.